These T cell receptor beta chains were read from a single sample in a study of OX40 agonist ivuxolimab in advanced cancers. Method: immunoSEQ multiplex PCR; TCRdb's copy keeps in-frame clones and lacks some. The sample records approximately 91,000 clones, roughly 85% being singletons. The sequenced sample was CD4+ or CD8+ T cells sorted from blood, obtained in a trial of the OX40 agonist ivuxolimab. Receptor source: an adult with an advanced solid tumor such as melanoma, head and neck, liver or kidney cancer. Both conserved end residues are part of each CDR3. Each record gives: V gene, J gene, D gene, clone size, CDR3 protein, CDR3 DNA. D genes are given only for firm matches. Clone size is shown for a subset of rows, as once, few, many or a class of expanded clone.

>TRBV27|TRBJ1-2|TRBD1|.
CASSPQGGTGGRGYTF
TGTGCCAGCAGTCCCCAAGGGGGGACAGGGGGCCGAGGCTACACCTTC
>TRBV5-4|TRBJ1-3|.|few
CASSLDPTDSGNTIYF
TGTGCCAGCAGCTTGGATCCTACGGACTCTGGAAACACCATATATTTT
>TRBV2|TRBJ1-3|TRBD1|few
CASRDRGGSGNTIYF
TGTGCCAGCAGAGACAGGGGTGGCTCTGGAAACACCATATATTTT
>TRBV5-1|TRBJ1-3|.|.
CASSRANGGGGNTIYF
TGCGCCAGCAGCCGGGCAAATGGAGGTGGGGGAAACACCATATATTTT
>TRBV29-1|TRBJ2-5|.|.
CSVDTVSETQYF
TGCAGCGTTGATACAGTATCAGAGACCCAGTACTTC
>TRBV19|TRBJ1-5|.|.
CASISGGASDQPQHF
TGTGCCAGTATCTCGGGGGGGGCGTCCGATCAGCCCCAGCATTTT
>TRBV7-2|TRBJ1-1|.|.
CASRQGMSDTEAFF
TGTGCCAGCAGACAGGGAATGTCGGACACTGAAGCTTTCTTT
>TRBV7-2|TRBJ2-3|TRBD2|few
CASSIASGGGSGDTQYF
TGTGCCAGCAGCATCGCTAGCGGGGGGGGCTCCGGAGATACGCAGTATTTT
>TRBV25-1|TRBJ2-7|TRBD2|.
CASSEAGERGSYEQYF
TGTGCCAGCAGTGAGGCGGGGGAGAGGGGATCCTACGAGCAGTACTTC
>TRBV18|TRBJ1-2|TRBD1|.
CASSPTQGEHGYTF
TGTGCCAGCTCACCAACGCAGGGGGAGCATGGCTACACCTTC
>TRBV19|TRBJ1-3|.|.
CASQEDPGNTIYF
TGTGCCAGTCAAGAGGACCCTGGAAACACCATATATTTT
>TRBV6-5|TRBJ2-7|TRBD1|.
CASSESDRGSEQYF
TGTGCCAGCAGTGAGTCTGACAGGGGGAGCGAGCAGTACTTC
>TRBV7-2|TRBJ1-5|.|few
CASSDGNQPQHF
TGTGCCAGCTCGGATGGCAATCAGCCCCAGCATTTT
>TRBV23-1|TRBJ2-1|.|.
CASSLGAEQFF
TGCGCCAGCTCTCTAGGGGCGGAGCAGTTCTTC
>TRBV11-2|TRBJ2-7|.|once
CASSPRLVGGYEQYF
TGTGCCAGCAGCCCACGACTAGTGGGGGGCTACGAGCAGTACTTC
>TRBV18|TRBJ2-2|.|.
CASSPPAGTSNTGELFF
TGTGCCAGCTCACCACCTGCCGGGACATCGAACACCGGGGAGCTGTTTTTT
>TRBV1|TRBJ2-7|.|.
CTSSPSGGEQYF
TGCACCAGCAGCCCGAGCGGGGGTGAGCAGTACTTC
>TRBV15|TRBJ2-3|.|once
CATSRDRGSGELDTQYF
TGTGCCACCAGCAGAGATCGGGGTAGTGGGGAACTGGATACGCAGTATTTT
>TRBV5-1|TRBJ2-1|TRBD1|.
CASSERTGVLGELGEQFF
TGCGCCAGCAGTGAGAGGACAGGGGTCTTGGGGGAGTTAGGTGAGCAGTTCTTC
>TRBV6-5|TRBJ1-2|.|.
CASSPWSNIRYGYTF
TGTGCCAGCAGCCCCTGGTCTAACATCCGCTATGGCTACACCTTC
>TRBV5-4|TRBJ1-3|TRBD1|once
CASSSGQASSGNTIYF
TGTGCCAGCAGCTCGGGACAGGCGAGCTCTGGAAACACCATATATTTT
>TRBV14|TRBJ1-1|.|.
CASSGYTEAFF
TGTGCCAGCAGCGGATACACTGAAGCTTTCTTT
>TRBV9|TRBJ2-5|.|.
CASTPSGGRQYQETQYF
TGTGCCAGCACTCCTAGTGGGGGTCGACAGTACCAAGAGACCCAGTACTTC
>TRBV7-9|TRBJ2-7|.|.
CASSLVHEQYF
TGTGCCAGCAGCTTAGTCCACGAGCAGTACTTC
>TRBV18|TRBJ2-1|TRBD2|.
CASSPTGGDIIEQFF
TGTGCCAGCTCACCAACCGGGGGGGACATTATTGAGCAGTTCTTC
>TRBV5-1|TRBJ1-2|.|few
CASSLEAEVSGYTF
TGCGCCAGCAGCTTGGAGGCAGAAGTGAGCGGCTACACCTTC
>TRBV2|TRBJ2-7|TRBD1|few
CASSDSGQGFLGQYF
TGTGCCAGCAGTGATTCGGGACAGGGTTTTCTGGGGCAGTACTTC
>TRBV5-1|TRBJ1-2|.|once
CASSYSPRDYGYTF
TGCGCCAGCAGCTACTCCCCGAGGGACTATGGCTACACCTTC
>TRBV28|TRBJ1-1|.|once
CASSFQPGPNTEAFF
TGTGCCAGCAGTTTTCAACCGGGACCGAACACTGAAGCTTTCTTT
>TRBV7-2|TRBJ1-2|TRBD1|.
CASSPKGADGYTF
TGTGCCAGCAGCCCCAAGGGGGCCGATGGCTACACCTTC
>TRBV29-1|TRBJ2-7|TRBD1|.
CSVTRGGTGQDEQYF
TGCAGCGTTACTCGGGGAGGGACAGGGCAGGACGAGCAGTACTTC
>TRBV25-1|TRBJ1-2|TRBD1|.
CASSAPGQGAGGYTF
TGTGCCAGCAGCGCACCGGGACAGGGGGCGGGTGGCTACACCTTC
>TRBV18|TRBJ1-4|.|once
CASSVGAGNEKLFF
TGTGCCAGCTCAGTCGGGGCCGGTAATGAAAAACTGTTTTTT
>TRBV9|TRBJ2-1|TRBD2|.
CASSVAGGTYNEQFF
TGTGCCAGCAGCGTAGCGGGGGGGACCTACAATGAGCAGTTCTTC
>TRBV6-1|TRBJ2-6|.|.
CASSPRAGANVLTF
TGTGCCAGCAGCCCCCGGGCTGGGGCCAACGTCCTGACTTTC
>TRBV10-3|TRBJ1-2|.|.
CANRRAENYGYTF
TGTGCCAATCGGAGGGCAGAGAACTATGGCTACACCTTC
>TRBV11-2|TRBJ2-7|TRBD1|.
CASSPGDSSRFSYEQYF
TGTGCCAGCAGCCCTGGGGACAGTAGTCGATTTAGTTACGAGCAGTACTTC